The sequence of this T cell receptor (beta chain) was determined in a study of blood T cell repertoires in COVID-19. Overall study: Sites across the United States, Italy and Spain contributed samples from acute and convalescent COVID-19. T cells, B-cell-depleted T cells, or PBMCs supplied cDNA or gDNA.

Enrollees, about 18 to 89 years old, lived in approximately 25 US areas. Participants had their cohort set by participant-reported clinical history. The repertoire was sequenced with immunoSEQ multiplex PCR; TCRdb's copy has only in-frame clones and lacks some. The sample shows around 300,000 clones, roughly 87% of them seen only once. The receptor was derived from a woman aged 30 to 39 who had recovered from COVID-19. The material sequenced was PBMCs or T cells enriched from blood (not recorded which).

CDR3 sequence reads: CASSFLPSSVYEQYF. As DNA, the CDR3 is TGTGCCAGCAGCTTCCTACCCTCTAGCGTCTACGAGCAGTACTTC. The gene calls are TRBV11-3 and TRBJ2-7, with D perhaps TRBD2 (6 bases). Germline V gene data show CDR1 as SGHNT and CDR2 as YENEEA. The V end was cut by 3 bases, the J end by 3 bases, with 15 bases between. The CDR3 spans 15 residues.